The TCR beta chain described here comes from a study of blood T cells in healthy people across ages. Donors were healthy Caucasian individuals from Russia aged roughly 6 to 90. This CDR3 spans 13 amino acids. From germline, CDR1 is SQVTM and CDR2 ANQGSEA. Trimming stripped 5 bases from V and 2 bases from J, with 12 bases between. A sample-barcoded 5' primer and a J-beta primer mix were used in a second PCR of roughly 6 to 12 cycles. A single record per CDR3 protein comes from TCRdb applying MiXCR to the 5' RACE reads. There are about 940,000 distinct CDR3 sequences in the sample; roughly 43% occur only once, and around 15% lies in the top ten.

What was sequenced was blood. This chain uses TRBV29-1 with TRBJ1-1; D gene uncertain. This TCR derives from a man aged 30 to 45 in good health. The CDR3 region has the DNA TGCAGCGTTTCGGTGGGGTATAACACTGAAGCTTTCTTT. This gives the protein CSVSVGYNTEAFF. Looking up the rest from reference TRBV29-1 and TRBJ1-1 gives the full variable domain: SAVISQKPSRDICQRGTSLTIQCQVDSQVTMMFWYRQQPGQSLTLIATANQGSEATYESGFVIDKFPISRPNLTFSTLTVSNMSPEDSSIYLCSVSVGYNTEAFFGQGTRLTVV.